Presented here are 9 T cell receptor beta chains from one specimen sequenced in a study of blood T cells in healthy people across ages. Primers used in a second PCR of about 6 to 11 cycles were a sample-barcoded 5' primer and a J-beta primer mix. MiXCR was run by TCRdb on the 5' RACE reads, yielding one entry per CDR3 protein. The table records about 840,000 distinct CDR3 sequences, roughly 28% of them present only once. The same data also contributed to another study, on T cells of mothers and their children.

Sequencing was done on a sample of blood. The receptors originated from a woman between 40 and 55 years old in good health.

This clonotype was counted between two and nine times. V and J are TRBV28 and TRBJ2-7; D is perhaps TRBD1 (7 bases). This CDR3 region has 12 residues. Trimming stripped 7 bases from V and 5 bases from J, with 12 bases between. Germline CDR1 MDHEN, CDR2 SYDVKM. The CDR3 DNA follows: TGTGCCAGCACCGCCAGGGGGGACGAGCAGTACTTC. Amino acid sequence: CASTARGDEQYF.

J is TRBJ2-1 and V is TRBV28; 10 nucleotides agree with TRBD2. CDR1 and CDR2 (germline): MDHEN, SYDVKM. Trimming took 4 bases from V and 10 from J; bases not matched to a gene: 13. The CDR3 covers 16 residues. The CDR3 DNA reads as TGTGCCAGCAGTTCCGCGAGCGGGGGGGCGATCCGAGAGCAGTTCTTC. Translated: CASSSASGGAIREQFF.

V is TRBV7-9 and J is TRBJ2-1; 11 bases agree with TRBD2. The CDR3 has 18 residues. With 8 bases clipped from V and 0 bases from J, the junction kept 12 bases outside the gene matches. The V gene's germline CDR1 is SEHNR and CDR2 FQNEAQ (reference sequence). The CDR3 sequence: CASFSSGGPPSSYNEQFF. The CDR3 nucleotides read TGTGCCAGCTTCTCTAGCGGGGGGCCACCGAGCTCCTACAATGAGCAGTTCTTC.

This chain links TRBV19 with TRBJ2-7; D possibly corresponds to TRBD2 (5 bases). The CDR3 consists of 14 residues. V lost 1 base, J lost 4 bases, and 11 bases lay in between. CDR1 is LNHDA, CDR2 SQIVND, per germline (reference sequence). The CDR3 sequence is CASSIAVEGYEQYF. Here the CDR3 DNA reads TGTGCCAGTAGTATAGCGGTTGAGGGTTACGAGCAGTACTTC.

Regarding this clonotype: This may stem from a read error, because a much larger clone lies one nucleotide away. The rearrangement links TRBV5-1 to TRBJ1-2; tentatively, D is TRBD1 (5 bases). Germline V gives CDR1 SGHRS, CDR2 YFSETQ. There are 13 residues in the CDR3. CDR3 DNA sequence: TGCGCCCGCAGTCAGGGTAATAACTATGGCTACACCTTC. Encoded protein: CARSQGNNYGYTF.

V and J are TRBV7-2 and TRBJ1-2; no clear D. This CDR3 spans 13 amino acids. Germline V gene lookup returns CDR1 SGHTA and CDR2 FQGNSA. Trimming stripped 3 bases from V and 7 bases from J, with 12 bases between. The CDR3 sequence: CASSFVGWGGYTF. The CDR3 region has the DNA TGTGCCAGCAGCTTTGTAGGGTGGGGTGGCTACACCTTC.

This clonotype was detected many times. The chain is built from TRBV7-2 and TRBJ2-7; a weak D match, TRBD2 (7 bases). Germline V gene data show CDR1 as SGHTA and CDR2 as FQGNSA. This CDR3 region has 16 residues. V lost 5 bases and J lost 3, with 20 bases in between. CDR3 in amino acids: CASSRAGARRNYEQYF. In nucleotides, the CDR3 is TGTGCCAGCAGCAGGGCGGGGGCACGAAGAAACTACGAGCAGTACTTC. The complete variable domain, with remaining parts taken from reference TRBV7-2 and TRBJ2-7, reads GAGVSQSPSNKVTEKGKDVELRCDPISGHTALYWYRQSLGQGLEFLIYFQGNSAPDKSGLPSDRFSAERTGGSVSTLTIQRTQQEDSAVYLCASSRAGARRNYEQYFGPGTRLTVT.

CDR3 loop: CASSQGINRPGNYGYTF. The DNA of the CDR3 is TGTGCCAGCAGCCAAGGGATCAACAGGCCGGGGAACTATGGCTACACCTTC. The rearrangement uses TRBV14 and TRBJ1-2; a weak D match, TRBD1 (5 bases). In germline, CDR1 is SGHDN, CDR2 FVKESK. This CDR3 comprises 17 residues. Trimming took 1 base from V and 2 from J, leaving 17 bases between them.

The chain combines TRBV20-1 with TRBJ2-7; D is possibly TRBD2 (5 bases). The V gene's germline CDR1 is DFQATT and CDR2 SNEGSKA (reference sequence). The CDR3 sequence is 13 residues long. With 4 bases removed from V and 0 bases from J, the gap between germline ends came to 10 bases. This CDR3 is CSATDYPSYEQYF. CDR3 DNA: TGCAGTGCTACAGACTACCCCTCCTACGAGCAGTACTTC.